Listed here are 5 T cell receptor beta chains from one sample, sequenced in a study of T cell responses to AZD1222 COVID-19 vaccine. Some clones are missing from TCRdb's copy, which holds only in-frame ones; the method was immunoSEQ multiplex PCR. This table holds about 99,000 clones, nearly 90% found once. Here the sequenced sample was peripheral blood, taken on day 0 of AZD1222 vaccination. The receptors derive from an adult in good health.

The genes are TRBV19 and TRBJ1-3; D gene unclear. Trimming shortened V by 5 bases and J by 2 bases, and 7 bases separated the two germline ends. CDR1 and CDR2 from the germline V gene are LNHDA and SQIVND (reference sequence). The CDR3 extends over 13 amino acids. CDR3 sequence: CASSAATGNTIYF. In nucleotides, the CDR3 is TGTGCCAGTAGTGCAGCTACTGGAAACACCATATATTTT. The full variable domain, its missing parts supplied by reference TRBV19 and TRBJ1-3, is DGGITQSPKYLFRKEGQNVTLSCEQNLNHDAMYWYRQDPGQGLRLIYYSQIVNDFQKGDIAEGYSVSREKKESFPLTVTSAQKNPTAFYLCASSAATGNTIYFGEGSWLTVV.

This chain connects TRBV19 to TRBJ1-6, with 8 bases fitting TRBD1. V shed 5 bases and J 7 bases; nucleotides not matched to a gene: 7. There are 15 residues in the CDR3. CDR1 LNHDA and CDR2 SQIVND come from the germline V gene (reference sequence). CDR3 region: CASSLKTGANSPLHF. The CDR3 DNA follows: TGTGCCAGTAGTCTCAAGACAGGGGCGAATTCACCCCTCCACTTT.

This clone was counted between two and nine times. The chain uses TRBV5-6 and TRBJ1-3, with D perhaps matching TRBD1 (5 bases). Germline V gene sequence: CDR1 SGHDT, CDR2 YYEEEE. This CDR3 comprises 15 residues. V lost 3 bases and J lost 6, with 16 bases in between. CDR3 sequence reads: CASSYLIGEENTIYF. The CDR3 bases are TGTGCCAGCAGCTATTTAATAGGGGAGGAAAACACCATATATTTT.

This chain uses TRBV24-1 with TRBJ2-1; 10 bases map to TRBD2. J was trimmed by 8 bases and V by 2 bases; bases with no gene match: 5. Germline loops: CDR1 KGHDR, CDR2 SFDVKD. The CDR3 length is 15 residues. The CDR3 DNA reads TGTGCCACCAGTGATTGGCTAGCGGGAGCTGATGAGCAGTTCTTC. This encodes CATSDWLAGADEQFF.

The chain couples TRBV28 to TRBJ2-1; D perhaps matches TRBD1 (6 bases). This CDR3 is built from 14 residues. Germline lookup yields CDR1 MDHEN and CDR2 SYDVKM. Deletions cut 3 bases from V and 13 bases from J, with 19 bases between. The CDR3 nucleotides are TGTGCCAGCAGTTTGGATACCGGGGACACATCCCAGTTCTTC. The encoded protein is CASSLDTGDTSQFF.